These 7 T cell receptor beta chains were sequenced from one sample in a study of cytomegalovirus exposure and HLA in healthy donors (dated by TCRdb to 2016 to 2017). The library was prepared using the immunoSEQ multiplex PCR assay. For the multiplex PCR, a mixture combining 60 forward primers for TCR Vbeta segments and 13 reverse primers for TCR Jbeta segments was used. TCRdb obtained this table from immuneACCESS and retained in-frame rearrangements with V and J assigned. These tables miss some clones; where compared with another copy, unresolved V genes account for less than half of the shortfall, and the remainder is unexplained. The sample table holds some 170,000 clones, of which approximately 80% were seen once. Roughly 9.7% of the sample rests with the top ten. Sequenced: PBMCs. Receptors originate from a man younger than 35 in good health and CMV-seropositive.

The rearrangement uses TRBV6-1 and TRBJ2-6; D ambiguous. V shed 1 base and J shed 0 bases, with 10 bases lying between them. Looked up from germline, CDR1 is MNHNS and CDR2 is SASEGT. This CDR3 is 17 amino acids long. The CDR3 spells CASSEEGWASGANVLTF. The CDR3 nucleotides are TGTGCCAGCAGTGAAGAAGGTTGGGCCTCTGGGGCCAACGTCCTGACTTTC.

In DNA, the CDR3 is TGTGCCAGCAGCACCCCTCCGGGACTAGCATTGTACGAGCAGTACTTC. Translated, it gives CASSTPPGLALYEQYF. V gene TRBV21-1 combines with J gene TRBJ2-7; TRBD2 is taken as the D call from the table, unchecked against the DNA. TRBV21-1 is shown as a pseudogene. CDR3 length: 16 amino acids.

V is TRBV2 and J is TRBJ2-5; 9 nucleotides line up with TRBD2. The junction had 8 bases not matched to a gene; V was cut back by 4 bases and J by 5 bases. Germline V CDR1 and CDR2: SNHLY, FYNNEI. The CDR3 is 15 residues long. The CDR3 region has the DNA TGTGCCAGCAGTGCCCCGGGACTAGCTTCGGAGACCCAGTACTTC. Its protein is CASSAPGLASETQYF.

The gene calls are TRBV5-6 and TRBJ2-5; TRBD1 matches 7 bases. The J call could be wrong; TRBJ2-7 is a better fit for the DNA end. The V gene's germline CDR1 is SGHDT and CDR2 YYEEEE. The CDR3 length is 15 residues. The CDR3 coding sequence is TGTGCCAGCAGCTTAGGTGGGACAGCAACCTACGAGCAGTACTTC. As protein: CASSLGGTATYEQYF.

V and J are TRBV6-1 and TRBJ2-7; perhaps TRBD1 as D (6 bases). Germline CDR1 MNHNS, CDR2 SASEGT. Trimming took off 8 bases at V and 1 base at J, with 12 bases between the two ends. This CDR3 is 13 amino acids long. CDR3 sequence (DNA): TGTGCCAGCTTACTGACAGGTTCCTACGAGCAGTACTTC. It is translated as CASLLTGSYEQYF.

This clone was seen only a few times. The CDR3 DNA reads TGCGCCGCCAGTCCCGGAGGGACTTACTCTGGGGCCAACGTCCTGACTTTC. As protein: CAASPGGTYSGANVLTF. The genes are TRBV5-1 and TRBJ2-6, with D maybe TRBD2 (6 bases). Trimming cost V 10 bases and J 0 bases, with 20 bases left between them. Germline CDR1 is SGHRS and CDR2 is YFSETQ. CDR3 size: 17 residues.

The chain employs TRBV25-1 and TRBJ2-5; 8 bases map to TRBD1. The V gene's germline CDR1 is MGHDK and CDR2 SYGVNS. The CDR3 has 15 residues. The V segment lost 7 bases and the J segment 6 bases; nucleotides outside the gene matches: 13. CDR3 nucleotide sequence: TGTGCCAGCACCAGAGGACAGGGTGGAGGGCAGACCCAGTACTTC. Its protein product is CASTRGQGGGQTQYF.